The clone carrying this T cell receptor beta chain turned up a few times. Each CDR3 protein is one row after TCRdb ran MiXCR on the 5' RACE reads. The data contain approximately 89,000 distinct CDR3 sequences, more than 20% of them singletons. Per germline, CDR1 SGHAT and CDR2 FQNNGV. The CDR3 totals 12 residues. Trimming cost V 7 bases and J 6 bases, with 12 bases left between them. The sample belongs to a study of T-cell memory formation after mild COVID-19. This sequence originates from a man younger than 35 who had mild COVID-19 (a few samples of this study predate the infection). Cell type and time point are not known. The chain joins TRBV11-2 to TRBJ1-2, with D uncertain. The specimen was PBMCs or a T cell subset sorted from them (not recorded which). CDR3 bases: TGTGCCAGCACCCACGTGAGGCATGGCTACACCTTC. Its translation: CASTHVRHGYTF.